Listed below are T cell receptor beta chains from one sample, sequenced in a study of CD8 T cells in ankylosing spondylitis. TCRdb re-called the 5' RACE reads with MiXCR, one entry per CDR3 protein. The sample holds fewer than 750,000 distinct CDR3 sequences, 15% to 20% seen once. What was sequenced was blood, either unsorted or a sorted T cell fraction (not recorded which). The receptors derive from a male donor with ankylosing spondylitis. Both conserved end residues are part of each CDR3. D genes are given only for firm matches. Part of the rows lack a size; the others show once, few, many or a class for expanded clones.

NA TRBJ2-4 14 NA TRBV20-1 CSVRAGTAKNIQYF TGCAGTGTAAGGGCAGGGACAGCCAAAAACATTCAGTACTTC
NA TRBJ2-2 14 NA TRBV9 CASSETLNTGELFF TGTGCCAGCAGCGAGACTTTGAACACCGGGGAGCTGTTTTTT
NA TRBJ2-2 16 TRBD1 TRBV6-1 CASSPDRGGPTGELFF TGTGCCAGCAGTCCGGACAGGGGGGGACCCACCGGGGAGCTGTTTTTT
NA TRBJ2-3 17 TRBD2 TRBV6-4 CASSPALSGFGTDTQYF TGTGCCAGCAGTCCCGCGCTTAGCGGGTTCGGCACAGATACGCAGTATTTT
few TRBJ2-6 15 NA TRBV30 CAWSKGGGGANVLTF TGTGCCTGGAGTAAGGGCGGTGGTGGGGCCAACGTCCTGACTTTC
few TRBJ2-7 17 TRBD1 TRBV3-1 CASSPGGLGTGGREQYF TGTGCCAGCAGCCCAGGAGGACTCGGGACAGGGGGGAGGGAGCAGTACTTC
NA TRBJ2-1 16 NA TRBV5-1 CASSAAGLVGYNEQFF TGCGCCAGCAGCGCGGCGGGCTTGGTTGGCTACAATGAGCAGTTCTTC
few TRBJ2-1 16 TRBD2 TRBV27 CASSAGRTGGHNEQFF TGTGCCAGCAGCGCGGGGCGCACGGGGGGGCACAATGAGCAGTTCTTC
NA TRBJ2-5 13 NA TRBV3-1 CASSQVQGRTQYF TGTGCCAGCAGCCAAGTACAGGGACGAACCCAGTACTTC
NA TRBJ2-1 14 NA TRBV30 CACGGTQIYNEQFF TGTGCCTGCGGCGGGACTCAGATCTACAATGAGCAGTTCTTC
NA TRBJ2-1 16 NA TRBV5-1 CASSRLGQMPGDEQFF TGCGCCAGCAGTCGTTTAGGTCAAATGCCAGGGGATGAGCAGTTCTTC
few TRBJ2-7 12 NA TRBV20-1 CSVGGRVYEQYF TGCAGTGTCGGAGGGAGAGTGTACGAGCAGTACTTC
few TRBJ1-1 13 NA TRBV5-1 CASSLEQDTEAFF TGCGCCAGCAGCTTGGAACAGGACACTGAAGCTTTCTTT
few TRBJ1-1 14 TRBD1 TRBV29-1 CSVDWTGGITEAFF TGCAGCGTGGATTGGACAGGGGGGATCACTGAAGCTTTCTTT
few TRBJ1-5 15 NA TRBV3-1 CASSQDSASGQPQHF TGTGCCAGCAGCCAAGATAGCGCTTCAGGGCAGCCCCAGCATTTT
few TRBJ2-7 14 TRBD1 TRBV5-1 CASSWMTGGYEQYF TGCGCCAGCAGCTGGATGACAGGGGGCTATGAGCAGTACTTC
few TRBJ2-2 13 NA TRBV10-1 CASSESGTGELFF TGCGCCAGCAGTGAGTCGGGCACCGGGGAGCTGTTTTTT
NA TRBJ2-1 18 TRBD2 TRBV12-3/TRBV12-4 CASSPGLAGGGSYNEQFF TGTGCCAGCAGTCCGGGACTAGCGGGAGGGGGGTCCTACAATGAGCAGTTCTTC
many TRBJ1-1 14 NA TRBV28 CASSGISVNTEAFF TGTGCCAGCAGTGGAATCTCGGTGAACACTGAAGCTTTCTTT
NA TRBJ2-1 16 TRBD2 TRBV20-1 CSAYLLAGSSYNEQFF TGCAGTGCCTACCTCCTAGCGGGGAGCTCCTACAATGAGCAGTTCTTC
few TRBJ2-1 15 TRBD2 TRBV11-1 CASSRNGLADNEQFF TGTGCCAGCAGCCGTAACGGACTAGCGGACAATGAGCAGTTCTTC
few TRBJ2-1 15 TRBD2 TRBV29-1 CSVASGTSRSGEQFF TGCAGCGTTGCCTCCGGGACTAGCAGGTCGGGTGAGCAGTTCTTC
NA TRBJ1-2 16 TRBD1 TRBV3-1 CASTRGFSTGTYGYTF TGTGCCAGCACCCGAGGGTTTTCGACAGGGACCTATGGCTACACCTTC
NA TRBJ2-1 14 NA TRBV12-3/TRBV12-4 CASSLGQGHNEQFF TGTGCCAGCAGTTTGGGCCAGGGTCACAATGAGCAGTTCTTC
many TRBJ2-2 11 NA TRBV4-2 CASSSPGELFF TGTGCCAGCAGCTCTCCCGGGGAGCTGTTTTTT
many TRBJ2-1 14 TRBD1 TRBV5-1 CASSHGQGTNEQFF TGCGCCAGCAGTCACGGACAGGGTACGAATGAGCAGTTCTTC
few TRBJ2-7 14 NA TRBV12-3/TRBV12-4 CASSLGENNYEQYF TGTGCCAGCAGTTTAGGTGAGAATAACTACGAGCAGTACTTC
few TRBJ2-7 13 NA TRBV10-3 CAISESNSNEQYF TGTGCCATCAGTGAGTCGAACTCCAACGAGCAGTACTTC
few TRBJ1-1 15 NA TRBV4-3 CASSQDRASGTEAFF TGCGCCAGCAGCCAAGATCGGGCGAGTGGCACTGAAGCTTTCTTT
few TRBJ2-1 12 TRBD2 TRBV12-5 CASAPAGVRQFF TGTGCTAGTGCCCCAGCGGGAGTAAGACAGTTCTTC
few TRBJ2-7 15 TRBD2 TRBV11-2 CASSLAGTTSYEQYF TGTGCCAGCAGCTTAGCCGGGACTACCTCCTACGAGCAGTACTTC
few TRBJ1-2 15 NA TRBV4-1 CASSQGPQGTNGYTF TGCGCCAGCAGCCAAGGCCCTCAGGGGACTAATGGCTACACCTTC
few TRBJ1-6 15 NA TRBV20-1 CSARNPDSPGSPLHF TGCAGTGCTCGAAACCCGGACAGCCCCGGATCACCCCTCCACTTT
many TRBJ1-3 15 NA TRBV12-3/TRBV12-4 CASSFFQHSGNTIYF TGTGCCAGCAGTTTTTTTCAGCACTCTGGAAACACCATATATTTT
NA TRBJ1-2 12 NA TRBV5-1 CASSWGEAGYTF TGCGCCAGCAGCTGGGGAGAGGCTGGCTACACCTTC
many TRBJ2-7 14 NA TRBV4-3 CASSRSQNSYEQYF TGCGCCAGCAGTCGCAGCCAAAACTCCTACGAGCAGTACTTC
NA TRBJ1-5 14 TRBD1 TRBV12-3/TRBV12-4 CASSRTGARQPQHF TGTGCCAGCAGCCGAACAGGGGCGAGGCAGCCCCAGCATTTT
NA TRBJ2-7 15 NA TRBV20-1 CSARDGGRGVNEQYF TGCAGTGCTAGAGATGGGGGCAGGGGCGTTAACGAGCAGTACTTC
NA TRBJ2-1 14 NA TRBV5-1 CASTWGTAYNEQFF TGCGCCAGCACCTGGGGGACCGCCTACAATGAGCAGTTCTTC
many TRBJ1-3 15 TRBD1 TRBV5-1 CASSPGTASGNTIYF TGCGCCAGCAGCCCCGGGACAGCCTCTGGAAACACCATATATTTT
few TRBJ2-2 14 NA TRBV10-3 CAISDVGRTGELFF TGTGCCATCAGTGACGTGGGCCGCACCGGGGAGCTGTTTTTT
few TRBJ1-4 16 TRBD1 TRBV7-8 CASSTGTEATNKKLFF TGTGCCAGCAGCACTGGGACAGAAGCAACTAATAAAAAACTGTTTTTT
few TRBJ2-1 14 TRBD1 TRBV19 CATKSGQVYNEQFF TGTGCCACCAAATCGGGACAGGTCTACAATGAGCAGTTCTTC
few TRBJ2-7 13 NA TRBV10-3 CAISESGRNEQYF TGTGCCATCAGTGAGTCGGGACGAAACGAGCAGTACTTC
NA TRBJ2-7 16 TRBD2 TRBV13 CASSPRTSGRDYEQYF TGTGCCAGCAGCCCACGGACTAGCGGGAGGGACTACGAGCAGTACTTC
few TRBJ1-6 15 TRBD1 TRBV4-1 CASSQGQGSFSPLHF TGCGCCAGCAGCCAAGGACAGGGTTCTTTCTCACCCCTCCACTTT
few TRBJ2-7 16 TRBD1 TRBV10-3 CAISELGQGGSYEQYF TGTGCCATCAGTGAGTTAGGACAGGGCGGATCCTACGAGCAGTACTTC
few TRBJ2-1 13 NA TRBV12-3/TRBV12-4 CASSYTDGNEQFF TGTGCCAGCAGTTATACCGACGGAAATGAGCAGTTCTTC
NA TRBJ1-1 14 NA TRBV10-2 CASSAARADTEAFF TGCGCCAGCAGTGCAGCACGGGCGGACACTGAAGCTTTCTTT
NA TRBJ1-1 14 NA TRBV7-3 CASSQGPRDTEAFF TGTGCCAGCAGCCAGGGACCGAGGGACACTGAAGCTTTCTTT